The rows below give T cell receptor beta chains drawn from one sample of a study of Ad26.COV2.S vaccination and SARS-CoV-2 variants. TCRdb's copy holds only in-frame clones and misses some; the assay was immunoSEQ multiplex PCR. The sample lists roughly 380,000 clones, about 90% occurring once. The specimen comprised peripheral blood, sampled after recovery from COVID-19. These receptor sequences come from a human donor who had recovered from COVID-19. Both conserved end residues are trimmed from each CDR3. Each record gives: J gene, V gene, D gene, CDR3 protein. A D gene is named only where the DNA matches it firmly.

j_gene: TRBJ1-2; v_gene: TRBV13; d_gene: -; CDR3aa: ASSLGGDGYT
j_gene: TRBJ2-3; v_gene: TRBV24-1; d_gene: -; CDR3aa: ATWDGYTDTQY
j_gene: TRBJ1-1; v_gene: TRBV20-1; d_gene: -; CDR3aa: SAKRGTEAF
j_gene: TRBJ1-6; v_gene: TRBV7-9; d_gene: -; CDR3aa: ASSFPGPNSPLH
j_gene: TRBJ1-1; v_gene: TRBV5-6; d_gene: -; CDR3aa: ASSIRREQAF
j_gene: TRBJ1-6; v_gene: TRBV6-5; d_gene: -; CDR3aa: ASSFGTPNSPLH
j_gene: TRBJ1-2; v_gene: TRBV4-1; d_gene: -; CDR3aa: ASSQDSARTPYGYT
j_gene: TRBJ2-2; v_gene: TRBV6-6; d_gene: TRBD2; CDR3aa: ASSYSTSGTGELF
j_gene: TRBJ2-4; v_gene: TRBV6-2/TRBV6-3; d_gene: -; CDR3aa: ASSALLAKNIQY
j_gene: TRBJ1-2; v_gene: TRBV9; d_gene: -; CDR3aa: ASSVTSGGGYT
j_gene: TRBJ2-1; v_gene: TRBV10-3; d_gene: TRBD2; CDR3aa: AISESLAGYNEQF
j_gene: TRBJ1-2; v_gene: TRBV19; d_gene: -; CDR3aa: AIQSVYRDGYT
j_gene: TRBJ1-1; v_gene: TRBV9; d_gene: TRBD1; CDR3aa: ASSDHPGQQNTEAF
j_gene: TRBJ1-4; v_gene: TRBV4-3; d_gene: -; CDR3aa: ASSQDPSGTGNEKLF
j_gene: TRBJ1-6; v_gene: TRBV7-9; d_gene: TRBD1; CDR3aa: ASSPGQGIKALH
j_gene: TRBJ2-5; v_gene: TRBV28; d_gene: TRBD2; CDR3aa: ASSPGGGEETQY
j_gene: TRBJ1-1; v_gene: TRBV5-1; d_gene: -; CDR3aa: ASSPFLTDTEAF
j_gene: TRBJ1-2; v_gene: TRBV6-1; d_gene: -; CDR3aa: ASSEFLRSYGYT
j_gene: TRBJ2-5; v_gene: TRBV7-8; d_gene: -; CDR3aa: ASSFYGIETQY
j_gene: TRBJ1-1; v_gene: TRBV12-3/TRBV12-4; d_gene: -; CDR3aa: ASSWRQAEAF
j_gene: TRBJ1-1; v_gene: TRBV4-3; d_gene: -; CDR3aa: ASSQDRTAYTEAF
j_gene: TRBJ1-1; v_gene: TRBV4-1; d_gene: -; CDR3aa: ASSQEGSGVAF
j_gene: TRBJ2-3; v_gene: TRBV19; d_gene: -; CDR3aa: ASSSQNTQY
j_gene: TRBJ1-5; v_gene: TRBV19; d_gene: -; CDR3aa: ASTHPRGGGTISSNQPQH
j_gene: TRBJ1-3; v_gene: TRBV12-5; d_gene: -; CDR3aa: ASEGVGNTIY
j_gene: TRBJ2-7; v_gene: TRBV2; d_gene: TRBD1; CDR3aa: ASTGGALSALYEQY
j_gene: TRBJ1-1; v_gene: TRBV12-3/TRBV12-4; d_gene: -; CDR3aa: ASSPQGHTEAF
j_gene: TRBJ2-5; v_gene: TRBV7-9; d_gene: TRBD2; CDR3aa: ASSLGLLGGYQETQY
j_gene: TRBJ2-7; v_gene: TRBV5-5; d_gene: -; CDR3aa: ASSSLGGYRGEQY
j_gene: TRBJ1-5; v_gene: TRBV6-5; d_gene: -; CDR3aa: ASKQGGNQPQH
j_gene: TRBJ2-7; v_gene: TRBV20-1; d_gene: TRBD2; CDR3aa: SASRPAGTYEQY
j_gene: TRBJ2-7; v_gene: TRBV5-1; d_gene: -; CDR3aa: ASSLEGTREQY
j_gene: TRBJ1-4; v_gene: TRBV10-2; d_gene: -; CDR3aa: ASSEVTGGKLF
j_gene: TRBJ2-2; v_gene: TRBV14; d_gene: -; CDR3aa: ASSQDRVGAGELF
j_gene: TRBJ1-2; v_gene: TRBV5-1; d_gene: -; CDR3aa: ASSGTGTSYGYT
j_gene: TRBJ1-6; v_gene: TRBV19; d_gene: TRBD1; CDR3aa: ASSIGTGARNSPLH
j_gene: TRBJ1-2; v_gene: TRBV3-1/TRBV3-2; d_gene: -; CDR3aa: ASSHRGTTNYGYT
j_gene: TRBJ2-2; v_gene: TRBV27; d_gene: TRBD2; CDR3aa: ASSSLAGATTGELF
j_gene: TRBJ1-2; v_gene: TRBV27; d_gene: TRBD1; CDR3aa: ASSRDRAGGYT
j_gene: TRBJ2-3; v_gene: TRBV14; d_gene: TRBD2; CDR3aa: ASSQWTSRDTQY
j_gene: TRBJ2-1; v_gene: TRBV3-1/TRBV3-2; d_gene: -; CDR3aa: ASSSFSGAHNEQF
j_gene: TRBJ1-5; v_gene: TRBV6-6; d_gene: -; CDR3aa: ASKQGSNQPQH
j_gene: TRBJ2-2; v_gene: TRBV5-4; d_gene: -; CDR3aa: ASSFGQSTGELF
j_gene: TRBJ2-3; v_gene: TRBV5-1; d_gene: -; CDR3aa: ASSLNRESTDTQY
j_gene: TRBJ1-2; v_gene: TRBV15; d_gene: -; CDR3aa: ATSRARLGYGYT
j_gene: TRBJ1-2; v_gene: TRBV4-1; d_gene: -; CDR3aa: ASSQDPSGGGYT
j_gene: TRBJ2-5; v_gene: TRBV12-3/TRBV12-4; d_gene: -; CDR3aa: ASSAGETQY
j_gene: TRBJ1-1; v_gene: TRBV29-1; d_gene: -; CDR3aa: SVETGLGGTEAF